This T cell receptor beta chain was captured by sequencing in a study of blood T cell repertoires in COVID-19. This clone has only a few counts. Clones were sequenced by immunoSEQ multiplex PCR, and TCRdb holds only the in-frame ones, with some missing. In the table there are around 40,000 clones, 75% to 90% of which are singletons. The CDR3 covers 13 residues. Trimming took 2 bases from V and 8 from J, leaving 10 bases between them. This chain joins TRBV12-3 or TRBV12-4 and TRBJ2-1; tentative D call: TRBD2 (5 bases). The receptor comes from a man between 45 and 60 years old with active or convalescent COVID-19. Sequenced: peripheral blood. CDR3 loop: CASSLLGVDEQFF. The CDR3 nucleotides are TGTGCCAGCAGTTTATTGGGAGTTGATGAGCAGTTCTTC.